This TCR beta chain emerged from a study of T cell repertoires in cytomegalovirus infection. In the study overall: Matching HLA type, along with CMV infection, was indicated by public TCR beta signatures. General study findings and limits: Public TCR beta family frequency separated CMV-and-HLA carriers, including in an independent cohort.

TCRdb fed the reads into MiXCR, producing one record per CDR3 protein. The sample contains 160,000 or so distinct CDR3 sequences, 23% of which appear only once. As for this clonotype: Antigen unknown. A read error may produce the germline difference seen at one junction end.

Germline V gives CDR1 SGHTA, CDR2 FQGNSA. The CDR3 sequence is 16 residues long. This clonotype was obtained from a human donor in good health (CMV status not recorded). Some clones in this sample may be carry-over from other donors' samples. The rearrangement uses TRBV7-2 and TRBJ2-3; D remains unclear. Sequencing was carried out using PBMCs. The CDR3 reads CASSFGQPLVAATQNF. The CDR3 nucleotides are TGTGCCAGCAGCTTTGGCCAGCCTCTTGTCGCTGCTACGCAGAATTTT.